The sequence of this T cell receptor (beta chain) was determined in a study of cytomegalovirus exposure and HLA in healthy donors. Study at large: A data release that came early held some 84 million unique TCRs from HLA-typed donors.

Primers: 60 Vbeta forward and 13 Jbeta reverse. Sequencing was performed with immunoSEQ multiplex PCR; in TCRdb, only in-frame clones are kept and a portion is missing. The sample shows about 110,000 clones, 76% of them seen only once. This clone was picked up a small number of times. Material: PBMCs. This TCR was sampled from a woman in her forties or fifties in good health and CMV-seropositive.

CDR3 sequence reads: CASTTGLAGVTYNEQFF. CDR3 DNA sequence: TGTGCCAGCACGACAGGACTAGCGGGAGTAACCTACAATGAGCAGTTCTTC. The genes are TRBV5-5 and TRBJ2-1; 13 nucleotides agree with TRBD2. The CDR3 totals 17 residues. Per the germline V gene, CDR1 is SGHKS and CDR2 is YYEKEE (reference sequence). The V and J ends lost 6 bases and 2 bases, in that order; junction bases with no gene match: 8.